This TCR beta chain was captured in a study of T cells in narcolepsy. Looking at the study overall: Patients with NT1 or NT2 and healthy control donors were enrolled. Study-wide results and limits: Same-patient CSF and blood CD4+ T cell clonotypes included HCRT-specific and TRIB2-specific autoreactive ones.

For this clone: Its target is unknown.

Sequencing was performed with immunoSEQ multiplex PCR; in TCRdb, only in-frame clones are kept and a portion is missing. Here the sample spans tens of thousands of clones, 79% being singletons. Germline CDR1 is SGHNT and CDR2 is YYREEE (reference sequence). V lost 4 bases to trimming and J lost 0 bases, with 10 bases between them. This CDR3 is 14 amino acids long. Material: CD45RA- memory CD4+ T cells from PBMCs. The source is a human donor with narcolepsy. The chain links TRBV5-4 to TRBJ2-5, with D hard to call. The CDR3 DNA sequence: TGTGCCAGCAGCCCCGCCTCCTACCAAGAGACCCAGTACTTC. This gives the protein CASSPASYQETQYF.